The 13 T cell receptor beta chains presented below share a single source sample, sequenced in a study of blood T cell repertoires in COVID-19. Assay: immunoSEQ multiplex PCR; the TCRdb copy retains only in-frame clones and omits some. There are almost 200,000 clones in the sample; roughly 80% occur only once, and less than 7% lies in the top ten. Sequences were obtained from peripheral blood. These receptors originate from a woman aged 40 to 50 with COVID-19, enrolled during active disease.

The chain carries TRBV5-4 and TRBJ2-6; 8 bases map to TRBD1. Germline CDR1 reads SGHNT; CDR2 reads YYREEE (reference sequence). Germline trimming cut 3 bases from V and 0 bases from J; bases unmatched to any gene: 5. The CDR3 is made up of 17 amino acids. CDR3 DNA sequence: TGTGCCAGCAGCTCGGGACAGGACAGCTCTGGGGCCAACGTCCTGACTTTC. It yields the protein CASSSGQDSSGANVLTF.

The rearrangement uses TRBV5-1 and TRBJ1-4; D remains unclear. V lost 0 bases and J 0 bases, leaving 6 bases between the germline ends. Germline lookup yields CDR1 SGHRS and CDR2 YFSETQ. The length of the CDR3 is 15 residues. This CDR3 is CASSLGASTNEKLFF. CDR3 in DNA: TGCGCCAGCAGCTTGGGAGCATCAACTAATGAAAAACTGTTTTTT.

The CDR3, as DNA: TGTGCCAGCAGACTCGCGGGGGGGAACCTTGAAGCTTTCTTT. As protein: CASRLAGGNLEAFF. The V gene is TRBV6-5, the J gene TRBJ1-1, with D maybe TRBD1 (5 bases). CDR3 length equals 14 residues. Trimming removed 6 bases from V and 7 bases from J, with 18 bases in between. Germline V lookup: CDR1 MNHEY, CDR2 SVGAGI.

The CDR3 region has the DNA TGTGCCAGCAGCCAAGATGGGCAGACCTTCTCTGGGGCCAACGTCCTGACTTTC. This encodes CASSQDGQTFSGANVLTF. This chain links TRBV3-1 (or the pseudogene TRBV3-2) with TRBJ2-6; D not resolved. The germline V gene encodes CDR1 LGHDT and CDR2 YNNKEL (reference sequence). V lost 0 bases and J lost 0, with 12 bases in between. The CDR3 consists of 18 residues.

V and J are TRBV7-2 and TRBJ2-7, with unresolved D. The CDR3 covers 12 residues. CDR1 SGHTA and CDR2 FQGNSA come from the germline V gene. Trimming cost V 4 bases and J 3 bases, with 7 bases left between them. CDR3 coding DNA: TGTGCCAGCAGCTCGCTAGTCTACGAGCAGTACTTC. This translates into CASSSLVYEQYF.

This rearrangement joins TRBV19 to TRBJ1-1, with D perhaps matching TRBD1 (5 bases). The CDR3 is made up of 15 amino acids. V lost 7 bases to trimming and J lost 2 bases, with 17 bases between them. Germline CDR1 is LNHDA and CDR2 is SQIVND (reference sequence). The CDR3 loop reads CASTLGRRLNTEAFF. CDR3 coding DNA: TGTGCCAGTACCCTGGGGCGCAGGCTAAACACTGAAGCTTTCTTT.

The sample holds a few counts of this clone. The J gene is TRBJ1-2, the V gene TRBV7-9, with unresolved D. Trimming cost V 1 base and J 4 bases, with 7 bases left between them. Germline CDR1 is SEHNR and CDR2 is FQNEAQ (reference sequence). There are 13 residues in the CDR3. CDR3 amino acids: CASSLGAGYGYTF. The CDR3 coding sequence is TGTGCCAGCAGCTTAGGGGCGGGCTATGGCTACACCTTC.

V is TRBV5-1 and J is TRBJ1-5; D gene unclear. Trimming shortened V by 5 bases and J by 0 bases, and 12 bases separated the two germline ends. Germline CDR1 SGHRS, CDR2 YFSETQ. The CDR3 covers 15 residues. DNA of the CDR3: TGCGCCAGCAGTCCTCTAGGTGCTAGCAATCAGCCCCAGCATTTT. The encoded protein is CASSPLGASNQPQHF.

The chain links TRBV15 to TRBJ2-3; D is uncertain. Germline V gives CDR1 LNHNV, CDR2 YYDKDF (reference sequence). The CDR3 extends over 12 amino acids. The germline V and J ends were trimmed by 7 bases and 8 bases, with 13 bases remaining between them. The CDR3 nucleotides read TGTGCCACCACCCCATCCGGAGTTACGCAGTATTTT. Amino acids: CATTPSGVTQYF. Full variable domain (rest looked up from reference TRBV15 and TRBJ2-3): DAMVIQNPRYQVTQFGKPVTLSCSQTLNHNVMYWYQQKSSQAPKLLFHYYDKDFNNEADTPDNFQSRRPNTSFCFLDIRSPGLGDTAMYLCATTPSGVTQYFGPGTRLTVL.

This chain connects TRBV4-2 to TRBJ2-3, with 16 bases identical to TRBD2. The germline gives CDR1 LGHNA, CDR2 YNFKEQ. The trim removed 3 bases at V and 2 bases at J, leaving 5 bases unmatched. The CDR3 totals 18 residues. The CDR3 DNA follows: TGTGCCAGCAGCCAGGGACTAGCGGGGGGGCTGGTCACAGATACGCAGTATTTT. It is translated as CASSQGLAGGLVTDTQYF.

The chain uses TRBV2 and TRBJ1-2; no firm D call. Germline assignment: CDR1 SNHLY and CDR2 FYNNEI. The V and J ends lost 4 bases and 7 bases respectively, with 13 bases between them. This CDR3 is built from 13 residues. The chain's CDR3 is CASSVGPRVGYTF. For the CDR3, the DNA is TGTGCCAGCAGTGTGGGTCCACGGGTTGGCTACACCTTC.

V and J are TRBV7-3 and TRBJ1-2; no clear D gene. V was clipped by 4 bases and J by 6 bases, with 12 bases between them. The length of the CDR3 is 13 residues. Looked up from germline, CDR1 is SGHTA and CDR2 is FQGTGA. In DNA form, the CDR3 reads TGTGCCAGCAGCTCGACGCGGGGAAATGGCTACACCTTC. This gives the protein CASSSTRGNGYTF.

J is TRBJ2-6 and V is TRBV18, with TRBD1 as a possible D gene (5 bases). Trimming took 3 bases from V and 1 from J, leaving 7 bases between them. Germline loops: CDR1 KGHSH, CDR2 LQKENI. This CDR3 is built from 15 residues. The DNA of the CDR3 is TGTGCCAGCTCACCCAGGGAATCTGGGGCCAACGTCCTGACTTTC. Amino acid sequence: CASSPRESGANVLTF.